One and the same sample provided the 4 T cell receptor beta chains below, sequenced in a study of CD8 T cells in ankylosing spondylitis. General study points: Ankylosing spondylitis blood appeared to carry a characteristic TCR beta motif of roughly eight highly homologous variants.

Antigens of these TCRs are unknown. TCRdb re-called the 5' RACE reads through MiXCR, storing one row per CDR3 protein. The sample lists about 200,000 distinct CDR3 sequences; about 7% were seen once. The sequenced sample was blood, either unsorted or a sorted T cell fraction (not recorded which). The source of these receptors is a male donor with ankylosing spondylitis.

The table lists this clonotype with many counts. The gene calls are TRBV12-3 or TRBV12-4 and TRBJ2-7; 8 bases line up with TRBD1. CDR3 size: 15 residues. The ends lost 3 bases at V and 5 bases at J; junction bases unmatched: 9. The CDR3 reads CASSFGQGVVDEQYF. CDR3 DNA sequence: TGTGCCAGCAGTTTTGGACAGGGAGTAGTGGACGAGCAGTACTTC.

The J gene is TRBJ2-5, the V gene TRBV28; D perhaps matches TRBD2 (6 bases). CDR1 MDHEN and CDR2 SYDVKM come from the germline V gene. There are 13 residues in the CDR3. Trimming removed 2 bases from V and 5 bases from J, with 9 bases in between. The CDR3 DNA reads TGTGCCAGCAGTTTAGCGGGGAGGGAGACCCAGTACTTC. Its protein is CASSLAGRETQYF.

Ten or more counts support this clonotype. The chain recombines TRBV7-9 with TRBJ1-2; D not resolved. Looked up from germline, CDR1 is SEHNR and CDR2 is FQNEAQ (reference sequence). V lost 5 bases to trimming and J lost 2 bases, with 15 bases between them. CDR3 length: 15 amino acids. The DNA of the CDR3 is TGTGCCAGCAGCCCAGCGGTGACCGTCAACTATGGCTACACCTTC. It specifies CASSPAVTVNYGYTF.

This clonotype was observed at least ten times. This chain uses TRBV19 with TRBJ2-2; a possible D gene is TRBD2 (5 bases). The CDR3 covers 15 residues. From germline, CDR1 is LNHDA and CDR2 SQIVND (reference sequence). With 3 bases removed from V and 3 bases from J, the gap between germline ends came to 11 bases. CDR3 in amino acids: CASSIREGYTGELFF. The DNA for the CDR3 is TGTGCCAGTAGTATCCGAGAGGGATACACCGGGGAGCTGTTTTTT. Full variable domain (remainder filled in from reference TRBV19 and TRBJ2-2): DGGITQSPKYLFRKEGQNVTLSCEQNLNHDAMYWYRQDPGQGLRLIYYSQIVNDFQKGDIAEGYSVSREKKESFPLTVTSAQKNPTAFYLCASSIREGYTGELFFGEGSRLTVL.